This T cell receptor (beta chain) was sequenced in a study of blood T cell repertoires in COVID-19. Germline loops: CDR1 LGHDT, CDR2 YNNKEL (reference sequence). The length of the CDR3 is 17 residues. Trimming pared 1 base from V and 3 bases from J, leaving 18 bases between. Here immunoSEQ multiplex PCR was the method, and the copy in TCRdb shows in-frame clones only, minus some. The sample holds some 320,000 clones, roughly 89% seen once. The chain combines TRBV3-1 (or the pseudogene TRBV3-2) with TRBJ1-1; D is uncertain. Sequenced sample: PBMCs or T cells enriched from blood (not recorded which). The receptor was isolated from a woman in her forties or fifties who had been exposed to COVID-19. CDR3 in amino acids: CASSQATLSGIDTEAFF. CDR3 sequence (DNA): TGTGCCAGCAGCCAAGCAACGTTATCGGGTATCGACACTGAAGCTTTCTTT.